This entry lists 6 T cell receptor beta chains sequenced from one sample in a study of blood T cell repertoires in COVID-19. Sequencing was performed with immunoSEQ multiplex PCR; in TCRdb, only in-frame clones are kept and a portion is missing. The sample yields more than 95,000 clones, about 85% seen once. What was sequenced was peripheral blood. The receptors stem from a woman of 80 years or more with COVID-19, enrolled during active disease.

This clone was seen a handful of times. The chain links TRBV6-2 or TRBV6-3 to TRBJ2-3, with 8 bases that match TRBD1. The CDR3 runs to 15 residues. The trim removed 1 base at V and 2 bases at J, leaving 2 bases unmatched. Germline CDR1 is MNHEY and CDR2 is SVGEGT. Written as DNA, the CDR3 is TGTGCCAGCAGTTACTGGGGACAGGACACAGATACGCAGTATTTT. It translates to CASSYWGQDTDTQYF.

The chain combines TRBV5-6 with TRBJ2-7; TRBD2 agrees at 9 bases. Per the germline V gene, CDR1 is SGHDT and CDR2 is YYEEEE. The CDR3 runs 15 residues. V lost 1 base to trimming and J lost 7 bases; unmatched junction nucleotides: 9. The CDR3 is CASSLRLAGRTEQYF. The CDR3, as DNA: TGTGCCAGCAGCTTGCGGCTAGCGGGGCGCACGGAGCAGTACTTC.

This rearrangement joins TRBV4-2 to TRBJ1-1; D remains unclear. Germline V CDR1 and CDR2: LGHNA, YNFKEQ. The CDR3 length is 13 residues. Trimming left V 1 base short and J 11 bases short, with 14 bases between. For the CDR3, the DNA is TGTGCCAGCAGCCAAGGTGTAGCTTCAACGGCTTTCTTT. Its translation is CASSQGVASTAFF.

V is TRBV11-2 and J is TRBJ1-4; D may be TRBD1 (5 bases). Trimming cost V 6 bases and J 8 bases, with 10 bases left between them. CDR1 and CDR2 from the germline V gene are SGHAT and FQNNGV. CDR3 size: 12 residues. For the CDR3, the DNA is TGTGCCAGCAGGGACACTCAAGAAAAACTGTTTTTT. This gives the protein CASRDTQEKLFF.

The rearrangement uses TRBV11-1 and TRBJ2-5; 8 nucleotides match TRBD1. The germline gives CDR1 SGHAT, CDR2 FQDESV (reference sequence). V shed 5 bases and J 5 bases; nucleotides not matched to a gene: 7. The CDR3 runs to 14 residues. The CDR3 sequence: CASSARGRRETQYF. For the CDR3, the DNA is TGTGCCAGCAGCGCCAGGGGGCGGCGGGAGACCCAGTACTTC.

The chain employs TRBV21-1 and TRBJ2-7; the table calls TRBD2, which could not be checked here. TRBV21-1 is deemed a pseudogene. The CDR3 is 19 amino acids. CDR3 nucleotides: TGTGCCAGCAGCAAAGTTCGTTCTTTGCTTTCGCGGGAGGCCTACGAGCAGTACTTC. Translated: CASSKVRSLLSREAYEQYF.